This T cell receptor beta chain is from a study of human T cells and chemical hapten exposure (dated by TCRdb to the early 2020s). For context, the study as a whole: For sensitization, 2% DPC in acetone was applied to an approximately 2 cm by approximately 2 cm area of upper inner arm skin. Throughout the approximately 25-week study period, patients were also given weekly therapeutic DPC doses on the scalp. Patch testing was done on the upper back using Finn chambers containing 0.01% DPC, and results were scored after 6 days according to International Contact Dermatitis Research Group standards. Alopecia areata with under or over 50% scalp involvement, alopecia totalis and alopecia universalis were represented in the patient cohort, which was mostly female. The libraries were sequenced as a pool, and the TCR yield per sample differed mostly because of small variations in library volumes within the pool. This study followed changes in the peripheral blood TCR repertoire in vivo during primary and secondary sensitization of alopecia patients to the hapten diphenylcyclopropenone (DPC). Patient blood was sampled pre-sensitization (week 0) and at 2, 6 and about 24 weeks after DPC sensitization. Approximately 28 alopecia patients gave blood for TCR sequencing at one to four time points (pre-sensitization, 2, 6 and 24 weeks). Both TCR alpha and TCR beta chains were sequenced from each blood RNA sample.

The V end loses 3 bases and the J end loses 9 bases, and a stretch of 18 bases separates them. The CDR3 spans 16 residues, from the cysteine through the phenylalanine. Only CDR3 DNA is held: 48 bases, read in frame from base 1. The library was prepared using RACE. Sequencing took place on a NextSeq 500. During library preparation, unique molecular identifiers were attached to individual cDNA molecules so that TCRs could be counted in a quantitative, reproducible way. On the authors' methods: A median of roughly 100,000 TCRs per sample was observed, with a range of about 23,224 to 690,600. The Decombinator software suite was used to annotate V, J and CDR3 in the TCR reads. Every sample was subsampled to the same number of TCRs (28,000) for the PS versus PT1 abundance plots. TCRs were defined as expanded if absent before sensitization and observed at least eight times at the 2-week time point. The raw public reads went through TCRdb reprocessing: fastp at Q25, MiXCR clone calling, in-frame beta chains kept. Each entry is one CDR3 protein sequence, shown with its most common DNA and genes. Clone size and V and J calls follow TCRdb, not the original study. Recorded for this sample are almost 40,000 distinct CDR3 sequences; 9% to 9.5% of them occurred a single time. Over 20% of the sample rests with the top ten.

The sample's time point, from its label and the paper: patch test 3, about 24 weeks after DPC sensitization. The treatment or condition label, as the study defines it: therapeutic diphenylcyclopropenone sensitization with weekly scalp DPC. Total RNA was extracted from unfractionated whole blood collected in Tempus Blood RNA tubes. At every patch-test visit, the blood draw took place before the patch test was put on. Patients were eligible if aged 18 to 70, diagnosed with alopecia and judged suitable for DPC therapy, and pregnant patients were excluded. Overall study results and their limits: DPC sensitization did not change the number of TCRs with a frequency above 1 in 1000, and there was no evidence of changes in global repertoire structure. Expanded TCRs formed significantly more large CDR3 similarity clusters than pre-sensitization or healthy control sets, consistent with antigen-driven responses. All patients had alopecia, a presumed autoimmune disease, so their immune response might differ from that of healthy individuals. Repeated subsampling changed both the strength of the expansion versus patch-test correlation and the threshold at which that correlation became significant. The number of PT1 expanded TCRs positively correlated with patch test score, significant at thresholds 8, 16 and 32 but not 4.

This clonotype was counted at least ten times. This clone's antigen is unknown. The record has no base qualities; no much larger clone is one base away. The sequenced sample was whole blood, obtained in connection with sensitization to the hapten diphenylcyclopropenone (DPC). The sequence is built from TRBV12-3 or TRBV12-4 and TRBJ1-6; matching of 6 bases hints at TRBD1 as the D gene. This sequence was found in a man over 45 with alopecia areata. Some clones in this sample may be carry-over from other donors' samples. This receptor has the CDR3 CASSFGGPGVFSPLHF. The bases read TGTGCCAGCAGTTTTGGGGGCCCAGGGGTGTTTTCACCCCTCCACTTT.